This T cell receptor (beta chain) was identified during a study of OX40 agonist ivuxolimab in advanced cancers. Study in general: Earlier anti-PD-1, anti-PD-L1 or anti-CTLA-4 therapy was permitted; less than 50% had received some. There were three patients with partial responses, one having hepatocellular carcinoma and two cutaneous melanoma.

Worth noting for this clone: Its antigen is unknown. This sample also contains other DNA sequences that code for the same CDR3.

Blood sampling took place at baseline, cycle 4 day 1, and cycle 7 day 1. The assay was immunoSEQ multiplex PCR, and TCRdb's table has in-frame clones only and misses some. The profile shows more than 40,000 clones, around 90% of them singletons. The CDR3 runs 13 residues. V dropped 0 bases and J dropped 4 bases, with 7 bases sitting between them. The germline V gene encodes CDR1 SGDLS and CDR2 YYNGEE. Overall study results and limits: Expanded clones tended on average to be more numerous among CD8+ T cells than CD4+.

This material consisted of CD4+ or CD8+ T cells sorted from blood, taken in a trial of the OX40 agonist ivuxolimab. The sequence was collected from an adult with an advanced solid tumor such as melanoma, head and neck, liver or kidney cancer. This sequence joins TRBV9 and TRBJ1-1; D unclear. The CDR3 nucleotides are TGTGCCAGCAGCGTAGGGGTGGGCACTGAAGCTTTCTTT. Amino acid sequence: CASSVGVGTEAFF. Full variable domain (outside the CDR3, taken from reference TRBV9 and TRBJ1-1): DSGVTQTPKHLITATGQRVTLRCSPRSGDLSVYWYQQSLDQGLQFLIQYYNGEERAKGNILERFSAQQFPDLHSELNLSSLELGDSALYFCASSVGVGTEAFFGQGTRLTVV.